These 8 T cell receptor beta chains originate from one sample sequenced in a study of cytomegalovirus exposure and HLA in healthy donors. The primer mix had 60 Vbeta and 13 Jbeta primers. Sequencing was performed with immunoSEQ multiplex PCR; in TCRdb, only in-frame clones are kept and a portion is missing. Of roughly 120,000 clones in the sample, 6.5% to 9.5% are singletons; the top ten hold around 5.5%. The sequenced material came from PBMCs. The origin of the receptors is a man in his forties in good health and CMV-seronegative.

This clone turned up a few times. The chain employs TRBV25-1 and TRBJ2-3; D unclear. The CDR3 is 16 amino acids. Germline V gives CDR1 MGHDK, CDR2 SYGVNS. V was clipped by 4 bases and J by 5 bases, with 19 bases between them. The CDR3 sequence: CASSVLVAARGDTQYF. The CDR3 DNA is TGTGCCAGCAGTGTACTGGTGGCAGCCCGAGGAGATACGCAGTATTTT.

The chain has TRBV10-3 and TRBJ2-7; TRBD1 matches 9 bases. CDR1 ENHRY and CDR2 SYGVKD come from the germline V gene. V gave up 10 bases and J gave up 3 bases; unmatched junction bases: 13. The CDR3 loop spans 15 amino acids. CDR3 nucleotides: TGTGCCAGCAGCTCCCCGACAGGGGGAGTCTACGAGCAGTACTTC. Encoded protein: CASSSPTGGVYEQYF.

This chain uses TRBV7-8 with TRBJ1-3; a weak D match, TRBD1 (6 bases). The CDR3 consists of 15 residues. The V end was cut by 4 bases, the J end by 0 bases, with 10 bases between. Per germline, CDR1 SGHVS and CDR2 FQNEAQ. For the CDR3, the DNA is TGTGCCAGCAGCTCGGGACAACTCTCTGGAAACACCATATATTTT. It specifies CASSSGQLSGNTIYF. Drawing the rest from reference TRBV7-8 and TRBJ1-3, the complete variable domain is GAGVSQSPRYKVAKRGQDVALRCDPISGHVSLFWYQQALGQGPEFLTYFQNEAQLDKSGLPSDRFFAERPEGSVSTLKIQRTQQEDSAVYLCASSSGQLSGNTIYFGEGSWLTVV.

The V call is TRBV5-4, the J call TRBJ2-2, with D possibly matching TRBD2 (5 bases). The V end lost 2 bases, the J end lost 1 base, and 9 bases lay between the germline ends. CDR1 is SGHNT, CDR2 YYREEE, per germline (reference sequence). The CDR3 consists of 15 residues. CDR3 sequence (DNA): TGTGCCAGCAGCTTTGACGGGGAGAACACCGGGGAGCTGTTTTTT. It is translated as CASSFDGENTGELFF.

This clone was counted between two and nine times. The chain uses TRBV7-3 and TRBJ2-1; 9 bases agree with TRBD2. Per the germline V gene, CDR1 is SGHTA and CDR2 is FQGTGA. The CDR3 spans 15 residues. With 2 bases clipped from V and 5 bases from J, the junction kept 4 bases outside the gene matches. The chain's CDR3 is CASSLRGGANNEQFF. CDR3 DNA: TGTGCCAGCAGCTTACGCGGGGGGGCGAACAATGAGCAGTTCTTC.

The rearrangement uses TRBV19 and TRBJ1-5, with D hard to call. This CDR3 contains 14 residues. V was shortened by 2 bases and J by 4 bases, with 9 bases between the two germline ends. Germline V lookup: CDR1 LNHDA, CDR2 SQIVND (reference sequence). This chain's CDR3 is CASSISRRNQPQHF. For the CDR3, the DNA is TGTGCCAGTAGTATATCAAGGCGGAATCAGCCCCAGCATTTT.

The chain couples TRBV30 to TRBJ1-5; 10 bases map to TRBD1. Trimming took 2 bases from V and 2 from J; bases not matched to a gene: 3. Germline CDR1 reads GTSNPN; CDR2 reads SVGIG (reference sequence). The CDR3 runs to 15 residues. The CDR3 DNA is TGTGCCTGGAGTTTTGGACAGGGGGGCAATCAGCCCCAGCATTTT. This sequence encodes CAWSFGQGGNQPQHF.

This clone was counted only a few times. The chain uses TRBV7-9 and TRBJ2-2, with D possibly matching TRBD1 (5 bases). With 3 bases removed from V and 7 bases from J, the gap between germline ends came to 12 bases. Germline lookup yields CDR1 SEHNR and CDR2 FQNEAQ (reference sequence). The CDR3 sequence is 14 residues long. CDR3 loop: CASSLAGLVGELFF. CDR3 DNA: TGTGCCAGCAGCTTGGCAGGGTTAGTCGGGGAGCTGTTTTTT.